This TCR beta chain was sequenced during a study of CD8 T cells in Susac syndrome. This CDR3 has 16 residues. V was pared by 3 bases and J by 6 bases, with 8 bases of the junction left unmatched. Germline values: CDR1 MGHDK, CDR2 SYGVNS. When the RNA was reverse transcribed, random hexamers were used with an input of about 0.5 to 1 ug. With immunoSEQ multiplex PCR, TCR beta CDR3 was amplified across 54 Vbeta and 13 Jbeta. Using its own MiXCR run on the immunoSEQ multiplex PCR reads, TCRdb lists one record per CDR3 protein. The top ten clones hold over 0.095% of a sample with fewer than 200,000 distinct CDR3 sequences, approximately 94% of them seen once.

The sequence derives from a human donor with Susac syndrome. Source material: CD4+ T cells from PBMCs. The chain carries TRBV25-1 and TRBJ2-3; 11 bases match TRBD2. The CDR3 coding sequence is TGTGCCAGCAGTGACGGTAGCGGGGGGGTGCTGGATACGCAGTATTTT. It encodes CASSDGSGGVLDTQYF.